The 15 T cell receptor beta chains listed next were all sequenced from one sample in a study of cytomegalovirus exposure and HLA in healthy donors. The PCR employed 60 Vbeta primers together with 13 Jbeta primers. The data were produced by immunoSEQ multiplex PCR, yet TCRdb's version contains in-frame clones alone and is incomplete. The table includes some 140,000 clones, 65% to 85% detected once. Material: PBMCs. The receptors stem from a man aged 18 to 29 in good health and CMV-seronegative.

The chain is built from TRBV4-1 and TRBJ2-1; 9 bases map to TRBD1. CDR3 length: 15 amino acids. Germline CDR1 is MGHRA and CDR2 is YSYEKL. The J segment lost 10 bases and the V segment lost 1 base, leaving 8 bases of the junction unmatched. The CDR3 reads CASSQGDRDTQEQFF. The CDR3 region has the DNA TGCGCCAGCAGCCAAGGGGACAGGGACACACAGGAGCAGTTCTTC.

The chain couples TRBV6-4 to TRBJ1-2; 10 bases align to TRBD1. This CDR3 spans 15 amino acids. V shed 3 bases and J 7 bases; nucleotides not matched to a gene: 8. Germline lookup yields CDR1 MRHNA and CDR2 SNTAGT. The CDR3 nucleotides read TGTGCCAGCAGTGAGGAGCCGGGACAGGGGTTTGGCTACACCTTC. Translation gives CASSEEPGQGFGYTF.

The rearrangement joins TRBV2 to TRBJ1-5, with D possibly being TRBD1 (5 bases). Germline V gene sequence: CDR1 SNHLY, CDR2 FYNNEI. Between the trimmed V and J ends, which lost 7 bases and 1 base, there was a span of 14 bases. This CDR3 has 15 amino acids. The CDR3 nucleotides are TGTGCCAGCAATCAAAGGGGTGTAAGCAATCAGCCCCAGCATTTT. Residues: CASNQRGVSNQPQHF.

The chain couples TRBV15 to TRBJ1-1; weak D call: TRBD1 (5 bases). The V end lost 0 bases, the J end lost 3 bases, and 8 bases lay between the germline ends. The CDR3 consists of 14 residues. Germline V lookup: CDR1 LNHNV, CDR2 YYDKDF (reference sequence). The CDR3 DNA sequence: TGTGCCACCAGCAGAGATGCAGGGTACACTGAAGCTTTCTTT. It translates to CATSRDAGYTEAFF.

This chain connects TRBV5-4 to TRBJ2-1, with 10 bases that match TRBD2. This CDR3 spans 15 amino acids. V was clipped by 1 base and J by 14 bases; unmatched bases: 12. Germline assignment: CDR1 SGHNT and CDR2 YYREEE (reference sequence). CDR3 bases: TGTGCCAGCAGCTTGCGGAGTAGCGGGGGGCTCCGCGAGTTCTTC. Amino acid sequence: CASSLRSSGGLREFF.

The chain recombines TRBV4-3 with TRBJ1-2; D gene uncertain. Germline V lookup: CDR1 LGHNA, CDR2 YSLEER. The V and J ends lost 4 bases and 2 bases respectively, with 14 bases between them. The CDR3 contains 15 residues. CDR3 in amino acids: CASSRNSVANYGYTF. For the CDR3, the DNA is TGCGCCAGCAGCCGGAACTCGGTAGCAAACTATGGCTACACCTTC.

Only one count was recorded for this clone. The chain employs TRBV10-3 and TRBJ2-2, with 9 bases aligning to TRBD1. This CDR3 contains 15 residues. V dropped 10 bases and J dropped 3; count of bases not matched to a gene: 9. Germline V lookup: CDR1 ENHRY, CDR2 SYGVKD. The CDR3 DNA reads TGTGCCACCAGGACAGGGGATAGGTACACCGGGGAGCTGTTTTTT. As protein: CATRTGDRYTGELFF.

This clone was counted once. This chain uses TRBV5-1 with TRBJ1-2; possibly TRBD1 for D (6 bases). Trimming took off 0 bases at V and 5 bases at J, with 11 bases between the two ends. The CDR3 has 14 amino acids. CDR1 and CDR2 (germline): SGHRS, YFSETQ. CDR3 loop: CASSLGGQGYGYTF. CDR3 bases: TGCGCCAGCAGCTTGGGGGGGCAAGGATATGGCTACACCTTC.

Remarks on this clone: One end of the junction varies from germline; a read error may be responsible. The chain links TRBV9 to TRBJ1-2; D possibly corresponds to TRBD1 (5 bases). The CDR3 is made up of 13 amino acids. CDR1 SGDLS and CDR2 YYNGEE come from the germline V gene. CDR3 nucleotide sequence: TGTGCCAGCAGCGTAGACGGGGGGTTGGTGGTTTACTTC. It yields the protein CASSVDGGLVVYF.

V and J are TRBV7-2 and TRBJ1-5; 7 bases are a match to TRBD1. After removal of 3 bases from V and 0 bases from J, the junction contained 2 bases not matched to a gene. Germline CDR1 reads SGHTA; CDR2 reads FQGNSA. This CDR3 has 15 residues. CDR3 nucleotide sequence: TGTGCCAGCAGCTTTACAGGGGATAGCAATCAGCCCCAGCATTTT. Translated: CASSFTGDSNQPQHF. Supplemented by reference TRBV7-2 and TRBJ1-5, the full variable domain reads GAGVSQSPSNKVTEKGKDVELRCDPISGHTALYWYRQSLGQGLEFLIYFQGNSAPDKSGLPSDRFSAERTGGSVSTLTIQRTQQEDSAVYLCASSFTGDSNQPQHFGDGTRLSIL.

The chain couples TRBV11-2 to TRBJ1-2, with 7 bases fitting TRBD1. This CDR3 is 12 amino acids long. The V and J ends lost 4 bases and 6 bases, in that order; junction bases with no gene match: 2. Germline-derived CDR1 and CDR2 are SGHAT and FQNNGV. The CDR3 spells CASSSRGNGYTF. As DNA, the CDR3 is TGTGCCAGCAGCTCCAGGGGGAATGGCTACACCTTC.

This chain links TRBV15 with TRBJ1-1; no clear D. V lost 1 base and J lost 1, with 7 bases in between. CDR1 and CDR2 from the germline V gene are LNHNV and YYDKDF (reference sequence). The CDR3 runs to 14 residues. The CDR3 DNA is TGTGCCACCAGCAGAGGGGAGCAGAACACTGAAGCTTTCTTT. Translation gives CATSRGEQNTEAFF. The full variable domain, in which reference TRBV15 and TRBJ1-1 provide the parts outside the CDR3, is DAMVIQNPRYQVTQFGKPVTLSCSQTLNHNVMYWYQQKSSQAPKLLFHYYDKDFNNEADTPDNFQSRRPNTSFCFLDIRSPGLGDTAMYLCATSRGEQNTEAFFGQGTRLTVV.

The chain employs TRBV7-2 and TRBJ1-6; 7 bases are a match to TRBD1. CDR1 SGHTA and CDR2 FQGNSA come from the germline V gene. V gave up 2 bases and J gave up 9 bases; unmatched junction bases: 7. The CDR3 consists of 15 residues. CDR3 sequence reads: CASSLQGVGGSPLHF. CDR3 bases: TGTGCCAGCAGCTTACAGGGGGTAGGGGGTTCACCCCTCCACTTT.

The gene calls are TRBV2 and TRBJ2-4; the D gene is possibly TRBD1 (5 bases). Trimming left V 7 bases short and J 3 bases short, with 13 bases between. CDR3 size: 14 residues. Germline loops: CDR1 SNHLY, CDR2 FYNNEI. CDR3 protein: CASTWTQGKNIQYF. For the CDR3, the DNA is TGTGCCAGCACCTGGACACAAGGCAAAAACATTCAGTACTTC.

A few counts support this clone. This chain links TRBV4-3 with TRBJ1-2; 7 bases are a match to TRBD1. J was trimmed by 4 bases and V by 0 bases; bases with no gene match: 8. Germline lookup yields CDR1 LGHNA and CDR2 YSLEER. This CDR3 region has 16 residues. CDR3 nucleotides: TGCGCCAGCAGCCAAGAAGGCAGGGGGATTGGCTATGGCTACACCTTC. Amino acid sequence: CASSQEGRGIGYGYTF.